Listed here are 9 T cell receptor beta chains from one sample, sequenced in a study of cytomegalovirus exposure and HLA in healthy donors. The PCR was carried out with 60 Vbeta primers and 13 Jbeta primers. Clones were read by immunoSEQ multiplex PCR, and TCRdb kept only the in-frame ones, dropping some. The table lists 75,000 to 100,000 clones, roughly 80% of them singletons. Specimen: PBMCs. The receptor set was obtained from a man between 35 and 55 years old in good health and CMV-seronegative.

CDR3 DNA: TGTGCCAGCAGCTTGGGCAGGGGCCAAGAGACCCAGTACTTC. Amino acids: CASSLGRGQETQYF. The rearrangement joins TRBV5-4 to TRBJ2-5; D possibly corresponds to TRBD1 (6 bases). The germline gives CDR1 SGHNT, CDR2 YYREEE (reference sequence). The CDR3 runs to 14 residues. Trimming removed 0 bases from V and 1 base from J, with 7 bases in between.

The chain carries TRBV19 and TRBJ1-4, with D perhaps TRBD1 (5 bases). The CDR3 has 16 residues. Germline V CDR1 and CDR2: LNHDA, SQIVND (reference sequence). Trimming took off 3 bases at V and 0 bases at J, with 11 bases between the two ends. Written as DNA, the CDR3 is TGTGCCAGTAGTATTGGGGCCCAGGCAACTAATGAAAAACTGTTTTTT. Translated: CASSIGAQATNEKLFF.

The rearrangement links TRBV5-4 to TRBJ2-7; TRBD2 matches at 11 bases. Germline CDR1 is SGHNT and CDR2 is YYREEE (reference sequence). CDR3 size: 14 residues. Trimming cost V 5 bases and J 7 bases; bases outside gene matches: 8. The CDR3 region is CASRSTSGSYEQYF. The CDR3 DNA sequence: TGTGCCAGCAGGTCCACTAGCGGGAGCTATGAGCAGTACTTC. Drawing the rest from reference TRBV5-4 and TRBJ2-7, the complete variable domain is ETGVTQSPTHLIKTRGQQVTLRCSSQSGHNTVSWYQQALGQGPQFIFQYYREEENGRGNFPPRFSGLQFPNYSSELNVNALELDDSALYLCASRSTSGSYEQYFGPGTRLTVT.

The chain links TRBV30 to TRBJ1-1; maybe TRBD1 (5 bases). V lost 8 bases, J lost 6 bases, and 22 bases lay in between. Germline V gene lookup returns CDR1 GTSNPN and CDR2 SVGIG (reference sequence). CDR3 size: 14 residues. DNA for the CDR3: TGTGCCGGTTGGAAAGGGCAGGGTTTGTCTGAAGCTTTCTTT. Its translation is CAGWKGQGLSEAFF.

The rearrangement joins TRBV5-1 to TRBJ2-5; 7 nucleotides line up with TRBD2. The germline V gene has CDR1 SGHRS and CDR2 YFSETQ. The CDR3 covers 13 residues. Trimming took 4 bases from V and 5 from J; bases not matched to a gene: 5. In DNA form, the CDR3 reads TGCGCCAGCAGCGGGAGCGGGGCGGAGACCCAGTACTTC. Its protein product is CASSGSGAETQYF.

The gene calls are TRBV7-8 and TRBJ2-7; 9 nucleotides match TRBD1. The CDR3 extends over 13 amino acids. V gave up 5 bases and J gave up 5 bases; unmatched junction bases: 4. CDR1 is SGHVS and CDR2 is FQNEAQ in the germline V gene. In DNA form, the CDR3 reads TGTGCCAGCAGCAAAGACAGGGGGGACGAGCAGTACTTC. Translation: CASSKDRGDEQYF.

This clone has a single count. This sequence joins TRBV29-1 and TRBJ2-1; tentatively, D is TRBD2 (6 bases). Germline V gene lookup returns CDR1 SQVTM and CDR2 ANQGSEA. The CDR3 has 12 residues. V shed 7 bases and J shed 9 bases, with 16 bases lying between them. DNA of the CDR3: TGCAGCGCGTGGACTACGAGGTTTGAGCAGTTCTTC. It encodes CSAWTTRFEQFF.

The V gene is TRBV5-1, the J gene TRBJ2-5, with 9 bases that match TRBD1. Germline V gene sequence: CDR1 SGHRS, CDR2 YFSETQ. With V trimmed by 5 bases and J by 5 bases, 16 bases remained unmatched. This CDR3 has 17 amino acids. The CDR3 loop reads CASRPAGQGGLRETQYF. DNA of the CDR3: TGCGCCAGCAGACCCGCGGGACAGGGAGGTCTTCGGGAGACCCAGTACTTC.

The V call is TRBV6-6, the J call TRBJ1-6; 7 bases fit TRBD1. From germline, CDR1 is MNHNY and CDR2 SVGAGI (reference sequence). There are 13 residues in the CDR3. Trimming took 6 bases from V and 7 from J; bases not matched to a gene: 3. The CDR3 nucleotides read TGTGCCAGCAGCGGGACAGAGAATTCACCCCTCCACTTT. Its protein product is CASSGTENSPLHF.